The 23 T cell receptor beta chains reported below all come from one sample, sequenced in a study of early T cells in non-severe SARS-CoV-2 infection (dated by TCRdb to the early 2020s). The method behind the library was 5' RACE. The sequencer was a NextSeq 500. TCRdb reworked the public reads: Q25 trimming with fastp, MiXCR clone assembly, productive beta chains retained. Entries that share a CDR3 protein sequence are merged under the most common genes and DNA. This sample gives tens of thousands of distinct CDR3 sequences in total; over 4% of them show up just once. The ten biggest clones cover 2% to 3% of the sample. Sequencing was performed on whole blood. These receptors came from an adult who was a healthcare worker with PCR-confirmed SARS-CoV-2 infection or an uninfected control (not recorded which).

This clonotype is labeled as medium-sized. The chain has TRBV20-1 and TRBJ1-2, with D hard to call. V was clipped by 4 bases and J by 6 bases, with 18 bases between them. Germline CDR1 DFQATT, CDR2 SNEGSKA (reference sequence). The CDR3 loop spans 14 amino acids. The CDR3 here is CSANFRAKENGYTF. For the CDR3, the DNA is TGCAGTGCTAACTTTAGGGCAAAGGAAAATGGCTACACCTTC.

This clonotype was seen at least ten times. The chain has TRBV11-2 and TRBJ1-1; D unresolved. CDR1 and CDR2 from the germline V gene are SGHAT and FQNNGV. V was shortened by 1 base and J by 1 base, with 25 bases between the two germline ends. The CDR3 runs 20 residues. The CDR3 nucleotides read TGTGCCAGCAGCTTAGTCCGGTTGACCAGCCCCACAGCCACGAACACTGAAGCTTTCTTT. This codes for CASSLVRLTSPTATNTEAFF.

This clonotype was recorded many times. The rearrangement uses TRBV2 and TRBJ2-7; 7 bases line up with TRBD2. This CDR3 contains 15 residues. Germline lookup yields CDR1 SNHLY and CDR2 FYNNEI. Trimming cost V 7 bases and J 7 bases; bases outside gene matches: 16. Here the CDR3 reads CASNSGRERVGEQYF. The CDR3 nucleotides read TGTGCCAGCAATTCGGGGCGGGAGCGAGTCGGGGAGCAGTACTTC.

This sequence joins TRBV11-2 and TRBJ2-3; 7 nucleotides align to TRBD1. V lost 5 bases, J lost 5 bases, and 10 bases stayed unmatched. The CDR3 sequence is 15 residues long. The germline V gene encodes CDR1 SGHAT and CDR2 FQNNGV. CDR3 nucleotide sequence: TGTGCCAGCAGCCTGCGACAGGGACGAGGAGATACGCAGTATTTT. Translating gives CASSLRQGRGDTQYF.

This clonotype was counted many times. The V and J genes are TRBV11-3 and TRBJ2-7; the D is unclear. The V and J ends lost 2 bases and 0 bases respectively, with 11 bases between them. The CDR3 runs 15 residues. Germline V CDR1 and CDR2: SGHNT, YENEEA. CDR3 nucleotides: TGTGCCAGCAGCTTAAGGATGGGAAGCTCCTACGAGCAGTACTTC. Translation: CASSLRMGSSYEQYF.

This clonotype was seen ten or more times. The V gene is TRBV18, the J gene TRBJ1-2, with a possible D match to TRBD1 (5 bases). Germline-derived CDR1 and CDR2 are KGHSH and LQKENI. The V end lost 1 base, the J end lost 6 bases, and 9 bases lay between the germline ends. The CDR3 has 13 amino acids. The CDR3 protein is CASSPQGIDGYTF. In DNA form, the CDR3 reads TGTGCCAGCTCACCACAGGGGATAGATGGCTACACCTTC.

This clonotype was seen more than once but under ten times. The chain uses TRBV3-1 and TRBJ2-3; TRBD2 is a possible D gene (7 bases). V gave up 1 base and J gave up 2 bases, with 16 bases separating them. This CDR3 has 17 amino acids. Germline V gene sequence: CDR1 LGHDT, CDR2 YNNKEL (reference sequence). The CDR3 spells CASSQVDRGALTDTQYF. The CDR3 coding sequence is TGTGCCAGCAGCCAAGTTGACCGGGGGGCCCTCACAGATACGCAGTATTTT.

The sample holds many counts of this clonotype. The chain uses TRBV6-1 and TRBJ1-4; D gene unclear. V was trimmed by 3 bases and J by 8 bases, leaving 16 bases between them. This CDR3 comprises 15 residues. The germline CDR1 and CDR2 sequences are MNHNS and SASEGT. CDR3 region: CASSEIRKRSEKLFF. The CDR3 DNA is TGTGCCAGCAGTGAGATACGTAAACGGTCAGAAAAACTGTTTTTT.

There are a few counts of this clonotype. The rearrangement links TRBV28 to TRBJ1-1; 8 positions agree with TRBD1. Germline V gene sequence: CDR1 MDHEN, CDR2 SYDVKM. This CDR3 is 14 amino acids long. V lost 6 bases, J lost 4 bases, and 7 bases stayed unmatched. The CDR3 reads CASSRGQGGTEAFF. Here the CDR3 DNA reads TGTGCCAGCAGCCGAGGACAGGGCGGCACTGAAGCTTTCTTT.

In this sample, this clonotype turned up many times. The chain couples TRBV6-5 to TRBJ1-6, with D possibly matching TRBD1 (5 bases). Germline V gene sequence: CDR1 MNHEY, CDR2 SVGAGI. CDR3 length equals 15 residues. V lost 7 bases, J lost 8 bases, and 18 bases lay in between. CDR3 sequence reads: CASNTGPPRDSPLHF. DNA for the CDR3: TGTGCCAGCAATACGGGACCGCCCCGGGATTCACCCCTCCACTTT.

This chain links TRBV27 with TRBJ2-2; D is undetermined. Trimming removed 3 bases from V and 3 bases from J, with 8 bases in between. The CDR3 consists of 14 residues. Germline CDR1 and CDR2: MNHEY and SMNVEV (reference sequence). Written as DNA, the CDR3 is TGTGCCAGCAGTTTGGGCAGATACACCGGGGAGCTGTTTTTT. Translated: CASSLGRYTGELFF.

This clonotype was found many times. The genes are TRBV20-1 and TRBJ2-5, with 15 bases matching TRBD2. The CDR3 loop spans 15 amino acids. CDR1 is DFQATT and CDR2 is SNEGSKA in the germline V gene (reference sequence). The V and J ends lost 4 bases and 7 bases, in that order; junction bases with no gene match: 7. The DNA for the CDR3 is TGCAGTGCTACCGGACTAGCGGGGGGGTCTGGGACCCAGTACTTC. Translating gives CSATGLAGGSGTQYF.

This clonotype was counted ten times or more. The chain employs TRBV30 and TRBJ1-2; D is uncertain. V dropped 2 bases and J dropped 7 bases, with 8 bases sitting between them. This CDR3 has 11 residues. Germline CDR1 reads GTSNPN; CDR2 reads SVGIG (reference sequence). In nucleotides, the CDR3 is TGTGCCTGGAGTCTCGGCGGTGGCTACACCTTC. Translated, it gives CAWSLGGGYTF.

This clonotype was picked up many times. This sequence joins TRBV12-5 and TRBJ1-2, with no clear D. The CDR3 has 14 residues. Germline V CDR1 and CDR2: LGHNT, FRNRAP. The germline V and J ends were trimmed by 1 base and 4 bases, with 10 bases remaining between them. CDR3 protein: CASGLDTVSYGYTF. The CDR3, as DNA: TGTGCTAGTGGTTTGGACACAGTAAGCTATGGCTACACCTTC.

In this sample, this clonotype turned up many times. The chain uses TRBV7-3 and TRBJ2-5; D is uncertain. Trimming stripped 2 bases from V and 5 bases from J, with 9 bases between. The CDR3 contains 13 residues. The V gene's germline CDR1 is SGHTA and CDR2 FQGTGA. The CDR3 region is CASSLAGRETQYF. The DNA for the CDR3 is TGTGCCAGCAGCTTAGCAGGCAGGGAGACCCAGTACTTC.

In this sample, this clonotype turned up many times. V is TRBV30 and J is TRBJ2-3, with D possibly TRBD2 on 6 matching bases. V lost 4 bases and J lost 0, with 8 bases in between. The CDR3 runs 13 residues. Germline assignment: CDR1 GTSNPN and CDR2 SVGIG (reference sequence). Here the CDR3 reads CAWTGASTDTQYF. The CDR3 bases are TGTGCCTGGACGGGAGCTAGCACAGATACGCAGTATTTT. The complete variable domain, with remaining parts taken from reference TRBV30 and TRBJ2-3, reads SQTIHQWPATLVQPVGSPLSLECTVEGTSNPNLYWYRQAAGRGLQLLFYSVGIGQISSEVPQNLSASRPQDRQFILSSKKLLLSDSGFYLCAWTGASTDTQYFGPGTRLTVL.

By share, this clonotype ranks as medium-sized. The chain has TRBV20-1 and TRBJ2-7, with D tentatively TRBD2 (5 bases). The V gene lost 0 bases and the J gene lost 2 bases, with 11 bases spanning the gap. This CDR3 spans 14 amino acids. The germline CDR1 and CDR2 sequences are DFQATT and SNEGSKA (reference sequence). CDR3 amino acids: CSARDQRAAYEQYF. The CDR3 DNA reads as TGCAGTGCTAGAGATCAGAGGGCAGCCTACGAGCAGTACTTC.

This clonotype was found many times. This chain uses TRBV29-1 with TRBJ2-2; no definite D call. Between the trimmed V and J ends, which lost 7 bases and 6 bases, there was a span of 12 bases. This CDR3 region has 12 residues. Germline V lookup: CDR1 SQVTM, CDR2 ANQGSEA. This CDR3 reads CSGAEGPGELFF. The CDR3 region has the DNA TGCAGCGGTGCCGAAGGCCCCGGGGAGCTGTTTTTT.

This clonotype was seen at least ten times. This chain uses TRBV12-3 or TRBV12-4 with TRBJ2-2, with a tentative D call TRBD1 (5 bases). The CDR3 consists of 12 residues. V was pared by 5 bases and J by 5 bases, with 6 bases between. In nucleotides, the CDR3 is TGTGCCAGCAGTAAGGGGACCGGGGAGCTGTTTTTT. This translates into CASSKGTGELFF.

The rearrangement links TRBV29-1 to TRBJ1-1; D gene unclear. This CDR3 has 11 amino acids. V was shortened by 5 bases and J by 1 base, with 5 bases between the two germline ends. CDR1 SQVTM and CDR2 ANQGSEA come from the germline V gene. The DNA for the CDR3 is TGCAGCGTTCGGGCGAACACTGAAGCTTTCTTT. As protein: CSVRANTEAFF.

There are a few counts of this clonotype. V gene TRBV7-8 combines with J gene TRBJ2-3, with D perhaps TRBD2 (7 bases). The germline V gene has CDR1 SGHVS and CDR2 FQNEAQ. CDR3 length: 16 amino acids. Trimming took 1 base from V and 5 from J, leaving 16 bases between them. CDR3 amino acids: CASSLDSGGLKDTQYF. The CDR3 DNA sequence: TGTGCCAGCAGCTTAGACTCCGGGGGGCTGAAAGATACGCAGTATTTT. Full variable domain (outside the CDR3, taken from reference TRBV7-8 and TRBJ2-3): GAGVSQSPRYKVAKRGQDVALRCDPISGHVSLFWYQQALGQGPEFLTYFQNEAQLDKSGLPSDRFFAERPEGSVSTLKIQRTQQEDSAVYLCASSLDSGGLKDTQYFGPGTRLTVL.

Many counts were recorded for this clonotype. J is TRBJ2-1 and V is TRBV7-8; 9 bases are a match to TRBD2. The V gene's germline CDR1 is SGHVS and CDR2 FQNEAQ. The J segment lost 8 bases and the V segment lost 5 bases, leaving 16 bases of the junction unmatched. This CDR3 spans 17 amino acids. The DNA of the CDR3 is TGTGCCAGCAGCCATTACGCTCCGGGACTAGCAGTCGATGAGCAGTTCTTC. It specifies CASSHYAPGLAVDEQFF.

This clonotype occurred a few times. The chain couples TRBV5-1 to TRBJ2-7; TRBD2 is a possible D gene (6 bases). V was clipped by 0 bases and J by 7 bases, with 8 bases between them. The V gene's germline CDR1 is SGHRS and CDR2 YFSETQ. The CDR3 length is 12 residues. The CDR3 loop reads CASSLVAEEQYF. In DNA, the CDR3 is TGCGCCAGCAGCTTGGTAGCGGAGGAGCAGTACTTC.